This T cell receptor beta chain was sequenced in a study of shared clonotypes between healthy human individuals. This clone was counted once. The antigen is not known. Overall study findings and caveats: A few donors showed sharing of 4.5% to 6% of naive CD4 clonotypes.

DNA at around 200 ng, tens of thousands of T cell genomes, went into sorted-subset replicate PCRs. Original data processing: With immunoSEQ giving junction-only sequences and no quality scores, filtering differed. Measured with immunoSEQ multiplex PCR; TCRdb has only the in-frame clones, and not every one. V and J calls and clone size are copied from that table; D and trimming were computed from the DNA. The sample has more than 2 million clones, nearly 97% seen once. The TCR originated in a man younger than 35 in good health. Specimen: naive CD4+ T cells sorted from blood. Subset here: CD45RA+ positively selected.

Here the CDR3 reads CASRSGAWGQMGEQYF. The CDR3 region has the DNA TGTGCCAGCAGATCAGGGGCCTGGGGGCAAATGGGCGAGCAGTACTTC. V and J are TRBV6-6 and TRBJ2-7; TRBD1 is a possible D gene (6 bases). V was shortened by 6 bases and J by 6 bases, with 24 bases between the two germline ends. CDR3 length: 16 amino acids. CDR1 and CDR2 (germline): MNHNY, SVGAGI (reference sequence).